The clone carrying this TCR beta chain was counted only a few times. Template switching by 5'RACE produced TCR cDNA, adding a universal primer site and UMIs. TCRdb recomputed calls from the 5' RACE reads with MiXCR, one row per CDR3 protein. The sample lists 300,000 to 400,000 distinct CDR3 sequences, 8.7% occurring once. CDR3 size: 15 residues. V lost 0 bases and J lost 6, with 12 bases in between. The germline gives CDR1 SNHLY, CDR2 FYNNEI. This specimen belongs to a study of T cells after yellow fever vaccination. The chain is built from TRBV2 and TRBJ2-1; TRBD1 might be the D (6 bases). Source: PBMCs, taken on the day of the first yellow fever vaccination. The sequence was obtained from a man between 18 and 35 years old who received the YFV17D yellow fever vaccine. The CDR3 DNA sequence: TGTGCCAGCAGTGAAGCCCTCGGACAGTTCAATGAGCAGTTCTTC. Translated: CASSEALGQFNEQFF.